This TCR beta chain comes out of a study of PD-1 blockade in classical Hodgkin lymphoma. This clone was seen a handful of times. Its specificity is unknown. Overall study findings and caveats: Newly diagnosed patients had diversity similar to the baseline diversity of complete responders.

Stated time point: cycle 4 day 1 (C4D1), after five to seven weeks of nivolumab. The patients all showed relapse after autologous stem cell transplantation, while their brentuximab vedotin exposure varied. Isolated CD8+ T cells were derived from thawed PBMCs through magnetic negative selection. The protocol was immunoSEQ multiplex PCR, while the TCRdb copy is restricted to in-frame clones and leaves out a portion. This sample has over 2,500 clones; 75% occur once, and the top ten carry less than 25%. Per germline, CDR1 SGHDT and CDR2 YYEEEE. Trimming cost V 1 base and J 1 base; bases outside gene matches: 5. The CDR3 is 16 amino acids.

The rearrangement joins TRBV5-6 to TRBJ2-7; 10 bases map to TRBD2. Source: CD8+ T cells from blood, taken before the fourth cycle of nivolumab. This receptor was obtained from a human donor with classical Hodgkin lymphoma. DNA of the CDR3: TGTGCCAGCAGCTTGCGTATAGCGGGGGGTTCCTACGAGCAGTACTTC. This sequence encodes CASSLRIAGGSYEQYF.